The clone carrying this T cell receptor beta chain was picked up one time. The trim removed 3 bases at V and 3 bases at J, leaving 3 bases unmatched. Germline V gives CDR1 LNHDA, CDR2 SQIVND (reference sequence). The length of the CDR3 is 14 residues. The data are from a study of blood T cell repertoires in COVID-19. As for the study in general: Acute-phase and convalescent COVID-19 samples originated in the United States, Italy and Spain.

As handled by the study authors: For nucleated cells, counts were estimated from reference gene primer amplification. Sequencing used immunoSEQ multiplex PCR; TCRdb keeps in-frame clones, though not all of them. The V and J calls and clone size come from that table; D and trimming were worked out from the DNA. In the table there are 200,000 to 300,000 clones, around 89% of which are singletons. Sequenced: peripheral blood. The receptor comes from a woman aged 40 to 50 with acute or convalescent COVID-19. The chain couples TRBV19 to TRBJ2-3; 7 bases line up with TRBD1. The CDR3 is CASSIQGQTDTQYF. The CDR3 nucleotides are TGTGCCAGTAGTATTCAGGGACAGACAGATACGCAGTATTTT.